The source of this T cell receptor (beta chain) is a study of preoperative IRX-2 immunotherapy in early breast cancer. This clone was counted once. This table comes from immunoSEQ multiplex PCR, and its TCRdb copy is limited to in-frame clones, with some not included. The table has around 28,000 clones, more than 65% seen once. CDR3 size: 14 residues. V dropped 0 bases and J dropped 6; count of bases not matched to a gene: 5. Germline lookup yields CDR1 MDHEN and CDR2 SYDVKM. Treatment specified: preoperative locoregional IRX-2 cytokine immunotherapy. This phase Ib study tested locoregional IRX-2 cytokine immunotherapy given before surgery.

The TCR originated in a human donor with breast cancer. The sequenced sample was lymph node tissue, obtained before IRX-2 immunotherapy. The chain links TRBV28 to TRBJ2-7; TRBD1 matches 7 bases. The CDR3 reads CASSLWDRSAEQYF. As DNA, the CDR3 is TGTGCCAGCAGTTTATGGGACAGGTCGGCCGAGCAGTACTTC.